The next 26 T cell receptor beta chains were all read from a single sample in a study of monozygotic twins with inflammatory bowel disease. With the 5' RACE reads reprocessed, TCRdb shows one record per CDR3 protein and no DNA. The sample includes about 300,000 distinct CDR3 sequences. The sample taken for sequencing was blood. These TCRs come from a human donor with ulcerative colitis or Crohn's disease, or a healthy co-twin of an affected twin (not recorded which).

This rearrangement joins TRBV20-1 to TRBJ2-1; TCRdb selects TRBD2, and the lack of DNA leaves this call unchecked. The V gene's germline CDR1 is DFQATT and CDR2 SNEGSKA (reference sequence). The CDR3 contains 16 residues. CDR3 sequence: CSARRLAESSYNEQFF.

The chain carries TRBV7-2 and TRBJ1-2; TCRdb outputs TRBD1, but without DNA this stays unchecked. Looked up from germline, CDR1 is SGHTA and CDR2 is FQGNSA. CDR3 length: 14 amino acids. The CDR3 is CASSSTGGDYGYTF.

The chain carries TRBV18 and TRBJ1-1. CDR1 and CDR2 (germline): KGHSH, LQKENI. This CDR3 is built from 16 residues. CDR3 protein: CASSPPGVHSNTEAFF.

The chain recombines TRBV7-2 with TRBJ2-3. CDR3 length: 15 amino acids. Germline V gene sequence: CDR1 SGHTA, CDR2 FQGNSA. CDR3: CASSSMPSRTDTQYF.

The CDR3: CASSPKSPGQGAGYGYTF. The chain links TRBV7-9 to TRBJ1-2; TCRdb indicates TRBD1, and absent DNA this call remains unverified. The CDR3 contains 18 residues. CDR1 is SEHNR, CDR2 FQNEAQ, per germline (reference sequence).

The rearrangement uses TRBV11-3 and TRBJ2-3; TCRdb's D gene call, TRBD1, goes unchecked for lack of DNA. The V gene's germline CDR1 is SGHNT and CDR2 YENEEA. The CDR3 sequence is 14 residues long. The CDR3 loop is CASSFSGLTDTQYF. Complete variable domain (other parts from reference TRBV11-3 and TRBJ2-3): EAGVVQSPRYKIIEKKQPVAFWCNPISGHNTLYWYLQNLGQGPELLIRYENEEAVDDSQLPKDRFSAERLKGVDSTLKIQPAELGDSAVYLCASSFSGLTDTQYFGPGTRLTVL.

CDR3 region: CSVRDGNTEAFF. The chain uses TRBV29-1 and TRBJ1-1; lacking DNA, the TRBD1 call made by TCRdb goes unchecked. The CDR3 spans 12 residues. CDR1 is SQVTM, CDR2 ANQGSEA, per germline.

CDR3 region: CASHLTGIPGANVLTF. The gene calls are TRBV18 and TRBJ2-6; TCRdb's D call, TRBD1, is unchecked because there is no DNA. The length of the CDR3 is 16 residues. From germline, CDR1 is KGHSH and CDR2 LQKENI.

The chain uses TRBV6-5 and TRBJ2-6. The CDR3 covers 15 residues. The germline V gene has CDR1 MNHEY and CDR2 SVGAGI. CDR3 protein: CASSYWVSGANVLTF.

This sequence joins TRBV7-9 and TRBJ2-7; TCRdb gives TRBD1 as the D gene, but with no DNA this cannot be confirmed. Germline CDR1 is SEHNR and CDR2 is FQNEAQ (reference sequence). The CDR3 contains 14 residues. CDR3 in amino acids: CASSPDRGFHEQYF.

The J gene is TRBJ1-1, the V gene TRBV7-9. The CDR3 runs to 12 residues. Germline values: CDR1 SEHNR, CDR2 FQNEAQ (reference sequence). The CDR3 spells CASSLVGPGAFF.

V is TRBV18 and J is TRBJ2-7; TCRdb's D gene call, TRBD2, goes unchecked for lack of DNA. CDR1 and CDR2 (germline): KGHSH, LQKENI. The CDR3 runs to 15 residues. The CDR3 region is CASSPPEGAPYEQYF.

The chain combines TRBV24-1 with TRBJ2-1; TCRdb gives TRBD1 as the D gene, but with no DNA this cannot be confirmed. This CDR3 has 19 residues. From germline, CDR1 is KGHDR and CDR2 SFDVKD. CDR3 in amino acids: CATSDLKGRPGTGYNEQFF.

The J gene is TRBJ2-2, the V gene TRBV10-3; TCRdb lists TRBD1, though no DNA is available to test this call. The CDR3 is 14 amino acids. The germline CDR1 and CDR2 sequences are ENHRY and SYGVKD. The CDR3 protein is CAIKGRGNTGELFF.

The CDR3 loop is CASSKTGSGEKLFF. J is TRBJ1-4 and V is TRBV6-6; TCRdb's D call of TRBD1 is untestable without DNA. This CDR3 contains 14 residues. CDR1 and CDR2 from the germline V gene are MNHNY and SVGAGI (reference sequence).

This chain joins TRBV7-9 and TRBJ2-6. The CDR3 runs to 13 residues. Germline V gene sequence: CDR1 SEHNR, CDR2 FQNEAQ (reference sequence). The CDR3 protein is CASSIPGANVLTF. Full variable domain (remainder filled in from reference TRBV7-9 and TRBJ2-6): DTGVSQNPRHKITKRGQNVTFRCDPISEHNRLYWYRQTLGQGPEFLTYFQNEAQLEKSRLLSDRFSAERPKGSFSTLEIQRTEQGDSAMYLCASSIPGANVLTFGAGSRLTVL.

The chain has TRBV29-1 and TRBJ2-5. Germline CDR1 reads SQVTM; CDR2 reads ANQGSEA. This CDR3 is built from 13 residues. CDR3 residues: CSVEGQALETQYF.

The V call is TRBV9, the J call TRBJ2-3. The CDR3 spans 13 residues. Germline V CDR1 and CDR2: SGDLS, YYNGEE. The CDR3 sequence: CASSAMITDTQYF. Looking up the rest from reference TRBV9 and TRBJ2-3 gives the full variable domain: DSGVTQTPKHLITATGQRVTLRCSPRSGDLSVYWYQQSLDQGLQFLIQYYNGEERAKGNILERFSAQQFPDLHSELNLSSLELGDSALYFCASSAMITDTQYFGPGTRLTVL.

V usage is TRBV5-1 and J usage is TRBJ2-5; TCRdb designates TRBD2, a call that cannot be tested without DNA. There are 16 residues in the CDR3. Looked up from germline, CDR1 is SGHRS and CDR2 is YFSETQ. CDR3 sequence reads: CASSLDSGRAGETQYF.

This chain uses TRBV20-1 with TRBJ2-7. Germline V lookup: CDR1 DFQATT, CDR2 SNEGSKA (reference sequence). There are 12 residues in the CDR3. The CDR3 here is CSARGGSHEQYF.

J is TRBJ1-6 and V is TRBV2; TCRdb indicates TRBD1, and absent DNA this call remains unverified. The CDR3 has 14 amino acids. Looked up from germline, CDR1 is SNHLY and CDR2 is FYNNEI. CDR3 amino acids: CANWRGRVNSPLHF.

The genes are TRBV20-1 and TRBJ2-3; TCRdb's D gene call, TRBD1, goes unchecked for lack of DNA. The CDR3 loop spans 15 amino acids. Germline CDR1 and CDR2: DFQATT and SNEGSKA (reference sequence). The chain's CDR3 is CSARESSGGTDTQYF.

The chain is built from TRBV20-1 and TRBJ2-3; TCRdb's D call of TRBD1 is untestable without DNA. The CDR3 sequence is 14 residues long. Germline V lookup: CDR1 DFQATT, CDR2 SNEGSKA (reference sequence). CDR3 sequence: CSANRDRSTDTQYF.

The genes are TRBV12-3 or TRBV12-4 and TRBJ1-1; the D call from TCRdb, TRBD1, cannot be confirmed without DNA. CDR3 length equals 14 residues. The CDR3 region is CASSLRDRGQKAFF.

The rearrangement joins TRBV6-2 or TRBV6-3 to TRBJ2-5. CDR1 is MNHEY and CDR2 is SVGEGT in the germline V gene. The CDR3 is made up of 13 amino acids. The CDR3: CASGIFEGETQYF.

The J gene is TRBJ1-1, the V gene TRBV20-1; TCRdb's D call of TRBD1 is untestable without DNA. CDR3 size: 15 residues. Germline CDR1 and CDR2: DFQATT and SNEGSKA (reference sequence). Here the CDR3 reads CSARQPQGASTEAFF.